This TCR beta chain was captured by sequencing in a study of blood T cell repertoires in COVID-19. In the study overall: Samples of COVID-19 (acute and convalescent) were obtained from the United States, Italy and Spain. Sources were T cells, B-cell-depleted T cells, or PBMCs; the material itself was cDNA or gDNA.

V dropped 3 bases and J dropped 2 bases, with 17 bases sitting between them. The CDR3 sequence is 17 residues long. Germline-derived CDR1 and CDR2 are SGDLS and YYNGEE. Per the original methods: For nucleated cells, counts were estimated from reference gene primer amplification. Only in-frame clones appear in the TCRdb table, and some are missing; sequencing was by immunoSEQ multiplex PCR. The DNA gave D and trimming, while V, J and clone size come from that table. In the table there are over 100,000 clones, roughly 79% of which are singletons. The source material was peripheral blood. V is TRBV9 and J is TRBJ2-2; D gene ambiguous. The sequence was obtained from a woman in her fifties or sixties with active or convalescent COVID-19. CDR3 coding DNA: TGTGCCAGCAGCGCCCACTTAGGCTCTAGAAACACCGGGGAGCTGTTTTTT. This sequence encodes CASSAHLGSRNTGELFF.